The 24 T cell receptor beta chains in this list originate from one sample, sequenced in a study of blood T cell repertoires in COVID-19. Assay: immunoSEQ multiplex PCR; the TCRdb copy retains only in-frame clones and omits some. The data hold roughly 250,000 clones, with around 89% observed a single time. Source material: peripheral blood. These receptors all come from a man aged 30-40 years with acute or convalescent COVID-19.

The V and J genes are TRBV6-5 and TRBJ2-7; 10 nucleotides line up with TRBD1. The trim removed 6 bases at V and 4 bases at J, leaving 6 bases unmatched. CDR3 length: 14 residues. Looked up from germline, CDR1 is MNHEY and CDR2 is SVGAGI. This chain's CDR3 is CASSIDRGLYEQYF. CDR3 coding DNA: TGTGCCAGCAGCATAGACAGGGGGCTTTACGAGCAGTACTTC.

This clone was seen just once. The rearrangement links TRBV6-5 to TRBJ1-6; 7 bases are shared with TRBD1. CDR1 and CDR2 (germline): MNHEY, SVGAGI. This CDR3 spans 14 amino acids. V shed 10 bases, J shed 8 bases, and the junction held 11 bases outside the gene matches. CDR3 coding DNA: TGTGCCATCAAACCTGGCAGGGGGTATTCACCCCTCCACTTT. Translation: CAIKPGRGYSPLHF.

The chain recombines TRBV11-3 with TRBJ2-1; D might be TRBD1 (6 bases). V was pared by 6 bases and J by 7 bases, with 22 bases between. The CDR3 contains 16 residues. Germline CDR1 is SGHNT and CDR2 is YENEEA. Here the CDR3 reads CASSKRENTGHNEQFF. CDR3 DNA: TGTGCCAGCAGTAAGAGAGAAAATACGGGACATAATGAGCAGTTCTTC.

The rearrangement joins TRBV2 to TRBJ2-1, with 7 bases identical to TRBD1. V gave up 6 bases and J gave up 10 bases; unmatched junction bases: 9. This CDR3 has 13 residues. Germline CDR1 is SNHLY and CDR2 is FYNNEI. CDR3 in amino acids: CASRMGQTLEQFF. The DNA for the CDR3 is TGTGCCAGCAGGATGGGACAGACTCTCGAGCAGTTCTTC.

The J gene is TRBJ2-6, the V gene TRBV30, with D uncertain. The V end was cut by 1 base, the J end by 1 base, with 5 bases between. This CDR3 contains 14 residues. CDR1 is GTSNPN, CDR2 SVGIG, per germline (reference sequence). DNA of the CDR3: TGTGCCTGGAGTGCCCTTTCTGGGGCCAACGTCCTGACTTTC. It specifies CAWSALSGANVLTF.

This clone was found once. This chain links TRBV30 with TRBJ1-5, with D possibly TRBD1 on 5 matching bases. The V and J ends lost 0 bases and 7 bases respectively, with 10 bases between them. This CDR3 spans 13 amino acids. CDR1 is GTSNPN, CDR2 SVGIG, per germline (reference sequence). CDR3 sequence: CAWSVQGTQPQHF. Written as DNA, the CDR3 is TGTGCCTGGAGTGTTCAGGGAACCCAGCCCCAGCATTTT.

CDR3 region: CASQTGQGGGKLFF. DNA for the CDR3: TGTGCCAGCCAAACGGGGCAGGGAGGGGGAAAACTGTTTTTT. The gene calls are TRBV28 and TRBJ1-4; the D gene is possibly TRBD1 (6 bases). There are 14 residues in the CDR3. Trimming left V 8 bases short and J 10 bases short, with 20 bases between. Germline-derived CDR1 and CDR2 are MDHEN and SYDVKM.

In this sample, this clone turned up once. The chain combines TRBV11-2 with TRBJ2-7; 10 positions match TRBD2. CDR3 length: 16 residues. The trim removed 4 bases at V and 5 bases at J, leaving 11 bases unmatched. CDR1 is SGHAT, CDR2 FQNNGV, per germline. The CDR3 bases are TGTGCCAGCAGCTCCCCCCCGGGACTAGCGACCGACGAGCAGTACTTC. Translating gives CASSSPPGLATDEQYF.

This sequence joins TRBV5-1 and TRBJ2-4; TRBD1 is a possible D gene (5 bases). V was shortened by 3 bases and J by 3 bases, with 7 bases between the two germline ends. The CDR3 totals 13 residues. CDR1 and CDR2 from the germline V gene are SGHRS and YFSETQ. The CDR3 sequence: CASSSDIKNIQYF. The CDR3 region has the DNA TGCGCCAGCAGCTCGGACATCAAAAACATTCAGTACTTC.

This clone has only one observation. The chain carries TRBV2 and TRBJ2-1; tentative D call: TRBD2 (7 bases). The CDR3 totals 15 residues. Germline assignment: CDR1 SNHLY and CDR2 FYNNEI. V was cut by 5 bases and J by 6 bases, with 17 bases left in between. CDR3 nucleotides: TGTGCCAGCAGTCTAAGGGGGGGCCAGATCAATGAGCAGTTCTTC. This codes for CASSLRGGQINEQFF.

This chain uses TRBV5-1 with TRBJ1-5; a possible D gene is TRBD1 (5 bases). Per the germline V gene, CDR1 is SGHRS and CDR2 is YFSETQ. The length of the CDR3 is 17 residues. V gave up 4 bases and J gave up 1 base, with 18 bases separating them. In nucleotides, the CDR3 is TGCGCCAGCAGCCCCCGGCCCACCGGGGGGAGCAATCAGCCCCAGCATTTT. Translation gives CASSPRPTGGSNQPQHF.

The V gene is TRBV4-1, the J gene TRBJ1-5; D is uncertain. Trimming stripped 1 base from V and 7 bases from J, with 8 bases between. The CDR3 consists of 13 residues. Germline CDR1 reads MGHRA; CDR2 reads YSYEKL. CDR3 bases: TGCGCCAGCAGCCAAGCGCGTGTCCAGCCCCAGCATTTT. This codes for CASSQARVQPQHF.

The count of this clone is one. V and J are TRBV3-1 (or the pseudogene TRBV3-2) and TRBJ2-2, with D possibly matching TRBD2 (6 bases). Germline lookup yields CDR1 LGHDT and CDR2 YNNKEL (reference sequence). Deletions cut 6 bases from V and 7 bases from J, with 18 bases between. This CDR3 region has 15 residues. CDR3 nucleotide sequence: TGTGCCAGCAGTCCCAAGGCCGGGGGTGACGGGGAGCTGTTTTTT. It translates to CASSPKAGGDGELFF.

V and J are TRBV28 and TRBJ2-6; tentatively, D is TRBD1 (5 bases). The CDR3 has 15 residues. Per the germline V gene, CDR1 is MDHEN and CDR2 is SYDVKM. Trimming stripped 6 bases from V and 0 bases from J, with 9 bases between. This CDR3 is CASRTAASGANVLTF. Here the CDR3 DNA reads TGTGCCAGCAGGACAGCAGCCTCTGGGGCCAACGTCCTGACTTTC.

The chain combines TRBV28 with TRBJ1-2; TRBD1 matches at 9 bases. Germline V gives CDR1 MDHEN, CDR2 SYDVKM. After removal of 9 bases from V and 8 bases from J, the junction contained 7 bases not matched to a gene. This CDR3 region has 12 residues. The CDR3 spells CASEQGAQGYTF. CDR3 coding DNA: TGTGCCAGTGAACAGGGGGCGCAGGGCTACACCTTC.

As DNA, the CDR3 is TGCGCCAGCAGCTCTGGGACAGAGAACACTGAAGCTTTCTTT. Its protein product is CASSSGTENTEAFF. The V call is TRBV5-1, the J call TRBJ1-1, with 7 positions matching TRBD1. Per germline, CDR1 SGHRS and CDR2 YFSETQ. The CDR3 has 14 residues. Trimming took 3 bases from V and 1 from J; bases not matched to a gene: 3. The full variable domain, completed using reference TRBV5-1 and TRBJ1-1, is KAGVTQTPRYLIKTRGQQVTLSCSPISGHRSVSWYQQTPGQGLQFLFEYFSETQRNKGNFPGRFSGRQFSNSRSEMNVSTLELGDSALYLCASSSGTENTEAFFGQGTRLTVV.

V usage is TRBV6-5 and J usage is TRBJ1-1, with a possible D match to TRBD1 (5 bases). Germline CDR1 and CDR2: MNHEY and SVGAGI. The CDR3 consists of 12 residues. V was cut by 6 bases and J by 3 bases, with 8 bases left in between. The CDR3, as DNA: TGTGCCAGCAGGGGGCTTTACACTGAAGCTTTCTTT. This gives the protein CASRGLYTEAFF.

This clone came up once. This specimen includes other DNA sequences encoding the same CDR3. This chain connects TRBV5-4 to TRBJ2-1; no reliable D call. CDR3 length: 12 residues. The germline V gene encodes CDR1 SGHNT and CDR2 YYREEE (reference sequence). Trimming left V 0 bases short and J 10 bases short, with 8 bases between. CDR3 region: CASSLDSLEQFF. The CDR3 DNA is TGTGCCAGCAGCTTGGATAGTCTAGAGCAGTTCTTC.

A remark on this clone: Other DNA sequences within the sample encode an identical CDR3. CDR3 nucleotides: TGTGCCAGCAGCTTGGACAGCTATGGCTACACCTTC. Protein sequence: CASSLDSYGYTF. The rearrangement links TRBV5-4 to TRBJ1-2; D remains unclear. Germline V gene lookup returns CDR1 SGHNT and CDR2 YYREEE (reference sequence). CDR3 length equals 12 residues. Trimming took 0 bases from V and 4 from J, leaving 4 bases between them.

V usage is TRBV28 and J usage is TRBJ2-5, with 8 bases identical to TRBD2. Germline values: CDR1 MDHEN, CDR2 SYDVKM. V was clipped by 3 bases and J by 5 bases; unmatched bases: 11. This CDR3 region has 16 residues. CDR3 region: CASSFPRAGAGETQYF. As DNA, the CDR3 is TGTGCCAGCAGTTTCCCCCGAGCGGGGGCGGGGGAGACCCAGTACTTC.

The rearrangement uses TRBV10-1 and TRBJ2-3; D perhaps matches TRBD2 (5 bases). V lost 3 bases and J lost 7, with 11 bases in between. Looked up from germline, CDR1 is WNHNN and CDR2 is SYGVQD (reference sequence). The CDR3 length is 13 residues. The CDR3: CASSDGVVNTQYF. The CDR3 region has the DNA TGCGCCAGCAGTGACGGGGTGGTGAATACGCAGTATTTT.

This rearrangement joins TRBV2 to TRBJ1-1; possible D gene TRBD1, 5 bases. From germline, CDR1 is SNHLY and CDR2 FYNNEI. This CDR3 contains 14 residues. V lost 7 bases and J lost 1, with 13 bases in between. The CDR3 DNA sequence: TGTGCCAGCACGACAGTGGTACAGAACACTGAAGCTTTCTTT. It codes for CASTTVVQNTEAFF.

The chain combines TRBV28 with TRBJ2-5, with D perhaps TRBD2 (6 bases). Germline V lookup: CDR1 MDHEN, CDR2 SYDVKM. Trimming pared 2 bases from V and 5 bases from J, leaving 12 bases between. The CDR3 consists of 14 residues. The CDR3 here is CASSLRLVGETQYF. CDR3 DNA: TGTGCCAGCAGTTTAAGACTAGTTGGTGAGACCCAGTACTTC.

This clone was detected once. This chain joins TRBV12-3 or TRBV12-4 and TRBJ2-5; no clear D. CDR3 length: 13 amino acids. V lost 2 bases and J lost 1, with 5 bases in between. The CDR3 loop is CASSLYSQETQYF. Written as DNA, the CDR3 is TGTGCCAGCAGTTTATACAGCCAAGAGACCCAGTACTTC.